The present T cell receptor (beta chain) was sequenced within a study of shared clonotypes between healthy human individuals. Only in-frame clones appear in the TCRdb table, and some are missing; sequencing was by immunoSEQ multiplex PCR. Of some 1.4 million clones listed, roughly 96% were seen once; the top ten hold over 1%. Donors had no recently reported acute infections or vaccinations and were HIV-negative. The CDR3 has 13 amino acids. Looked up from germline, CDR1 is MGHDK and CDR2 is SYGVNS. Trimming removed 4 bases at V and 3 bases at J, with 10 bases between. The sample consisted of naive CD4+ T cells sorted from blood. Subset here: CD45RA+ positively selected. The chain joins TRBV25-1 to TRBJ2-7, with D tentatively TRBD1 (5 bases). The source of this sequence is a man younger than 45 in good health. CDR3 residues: CASSGAGHYEQYF. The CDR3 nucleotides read TGTGCCAGCAGTGGGGCAGGGCACTACGAGCAGTACTTC.